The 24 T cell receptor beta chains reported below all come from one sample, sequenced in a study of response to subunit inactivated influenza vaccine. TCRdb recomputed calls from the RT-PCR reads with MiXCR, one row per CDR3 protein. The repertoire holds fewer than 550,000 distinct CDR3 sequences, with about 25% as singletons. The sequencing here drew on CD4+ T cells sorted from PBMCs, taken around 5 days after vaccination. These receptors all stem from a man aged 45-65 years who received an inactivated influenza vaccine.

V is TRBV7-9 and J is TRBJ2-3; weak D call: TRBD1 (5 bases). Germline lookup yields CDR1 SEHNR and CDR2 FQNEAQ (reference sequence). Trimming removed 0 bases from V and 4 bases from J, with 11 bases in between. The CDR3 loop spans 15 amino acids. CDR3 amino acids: CASSLASRVSDTQYF. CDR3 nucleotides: TGTGCCAGCAGCTTAGCGTCCAGGGTTTCAGATACGCAGTATTTT.

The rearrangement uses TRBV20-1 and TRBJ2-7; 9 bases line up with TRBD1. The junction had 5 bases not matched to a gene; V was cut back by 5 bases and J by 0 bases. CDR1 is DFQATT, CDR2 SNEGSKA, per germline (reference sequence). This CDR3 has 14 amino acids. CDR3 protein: CSALDRGVSYEQYF. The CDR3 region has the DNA TGCAGTGCTCTAGACAGGGGGGTCTCCTACGAGCAGTACTTC.

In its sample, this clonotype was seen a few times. The CDR3, as DNA: TGTGCCAGCAGGCCTTCCGGGGGGGGATATGGCACTGAAGCTTTCTTT. Its protein is CASRPSGGGYGTEAFF. The rearrangement links TRBV5-4 to TRBJ1-1; the D gene is possibly TRBD1 (5 bases). Trimming took 5 bases from V and 4 from J, leaving 21 bases between them. Germline V gene sequence: CDR1 SGHNT, CDR2 YYREEE (reference sequence). CDR3 length: 16 residues.

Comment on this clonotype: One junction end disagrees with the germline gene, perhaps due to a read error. The CDR3 protein is CAGSSGYNISNEKLFF. CDR3 DNA sequence: TGTGCCGGCAGCTCAGGCTACAACATCTCTAATGAAAAACTGTTTTTT. The J gene is TRBJ1-4, the V gene TRBV7-9; D unclear. The CDR3 covers 16 residues. The germline CDR1 and CDR2 sequences are SEHNR and FQNEAQ (reference sequence).

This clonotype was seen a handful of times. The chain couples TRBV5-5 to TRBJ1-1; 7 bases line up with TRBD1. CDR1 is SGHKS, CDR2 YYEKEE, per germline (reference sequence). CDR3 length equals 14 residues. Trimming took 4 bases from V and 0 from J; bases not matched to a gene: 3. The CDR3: CASSGTEMNTEAFF. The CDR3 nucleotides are TGTGCCAGCAGCGGGACAGAGATGAACACTGAAGCTTTCTTT.

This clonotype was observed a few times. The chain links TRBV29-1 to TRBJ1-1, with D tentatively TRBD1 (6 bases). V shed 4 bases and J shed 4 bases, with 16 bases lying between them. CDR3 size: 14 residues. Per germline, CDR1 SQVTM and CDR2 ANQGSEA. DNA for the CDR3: TGCAGCGTTGGGGGGGGCAGGGCAGGCACTGAAGCTTTCTTT. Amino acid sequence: CSVGGGRAGTEAFF.

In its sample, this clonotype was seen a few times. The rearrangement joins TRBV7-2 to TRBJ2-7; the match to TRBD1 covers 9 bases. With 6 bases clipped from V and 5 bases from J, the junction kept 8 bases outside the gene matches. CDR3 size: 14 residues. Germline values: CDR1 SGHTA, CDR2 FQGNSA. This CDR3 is CASRMTGGGNEQYF. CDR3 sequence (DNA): TGTGCCAGCAGAATGACAGGGGGAGGTAACGAGCAGTACTTC.

The CDR3 here is CASRGTSGSRSNEQFF. The DNA of the CDR3 is TGTGCCAGCCGAGGGACTAGCGGGAGTAGGAGTAATGAGCAGTTCTTC. The chain uses TRBV19 and TRBJ2-1; TRBD2 matches at 14 bases. Germline V CDR1 and CDR2: LNHDA, SQIVND (reference sequence). J lost 7 bases, V lost 9 bases, and 11 bases had no gene match. The CDR3 length is 16 residues.

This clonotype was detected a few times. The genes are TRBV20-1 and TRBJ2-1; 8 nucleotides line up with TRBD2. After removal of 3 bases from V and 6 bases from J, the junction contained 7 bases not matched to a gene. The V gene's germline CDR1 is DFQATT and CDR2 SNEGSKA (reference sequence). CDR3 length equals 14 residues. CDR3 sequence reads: CSASPRGAPNEQFF. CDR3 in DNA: TGCAGTGCTAGTCCGCGGGGGGCCCCCAATGAGCAGTTCTTC.

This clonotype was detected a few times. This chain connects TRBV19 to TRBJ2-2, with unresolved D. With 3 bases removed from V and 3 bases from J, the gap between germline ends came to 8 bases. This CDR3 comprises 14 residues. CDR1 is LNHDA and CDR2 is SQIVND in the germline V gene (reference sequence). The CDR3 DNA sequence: TGTGCCAGTAGTATCGGGCTGCACACCGGGGAGCTGTTTTTT. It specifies CASSIGLHTGELFF.

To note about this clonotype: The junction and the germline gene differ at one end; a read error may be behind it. This CDR3 reads CASSPRQGNSYTETFF. The CDR3 DNA follows: TGCGCCAGCAGCCCCCGACAGGGTAATTCGTACACTGAAACTTTCTTT. The V call is TRBV4-1, the J call TRBJ1-1; 7 bases fit TRBD1. This CDR3 region has 16 residues. From germline, CDR1 is MGHRA and CDR2 YSYEKL.

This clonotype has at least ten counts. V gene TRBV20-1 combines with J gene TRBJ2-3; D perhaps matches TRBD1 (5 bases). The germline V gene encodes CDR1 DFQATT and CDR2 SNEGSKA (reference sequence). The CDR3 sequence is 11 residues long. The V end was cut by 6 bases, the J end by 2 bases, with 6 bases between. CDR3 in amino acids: CSADTTDTQYF. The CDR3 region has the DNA TGCAGTGCGGACACCACAGATACGCAGTATTTT.

The CDR3: CASRWGGTGGYEQYF. CDR3 in DNA: TGTGCCAGCAGATGGGGGGGGACAGGCGGATACGAGCAGTACTTC. This chain links TRBV6-1 with TRBJ2-7; tentatively, D is TRBD1 (8 bases). The CDR3 runs 15 residues. Per the germline V gene, CDR1 is MNHNS and CDR2 is SASEGT. The germline V and J ends were trimmed by 6 bases and 4 bases, with 19 bases remaining between them.

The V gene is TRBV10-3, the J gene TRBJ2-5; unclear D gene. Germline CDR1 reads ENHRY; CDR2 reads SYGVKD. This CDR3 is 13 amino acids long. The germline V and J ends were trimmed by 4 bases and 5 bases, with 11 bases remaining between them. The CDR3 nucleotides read TGTGCCATCAGTGTAGAGTTCGCGGAGACCCAGTACTTC. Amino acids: CAISVEFAETQYF.

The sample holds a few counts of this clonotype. The CDR3 bases are TGTGCCAGCAACAAAAAGGTGTGGGAGACCCAGTACTTC. It encodes CASNKKVWETQYF. The rearrangement uses TRBV21-1 and TRBJ2-5. TRBV21-1 is described as a pseudogene. There are 13 residues in the CDR3.

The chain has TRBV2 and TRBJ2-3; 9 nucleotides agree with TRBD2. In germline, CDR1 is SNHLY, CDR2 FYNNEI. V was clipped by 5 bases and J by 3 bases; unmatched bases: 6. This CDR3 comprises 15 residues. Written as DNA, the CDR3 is TGTGCCAGCAGTAGACTGACTAGCGGTACAGATACGCAGTATTTT. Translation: CASSRLTSGTDTQYF.

For the CDR3, the DNA is TGTGCCAGCAGCTCGGGACAGGGGGACTCTAATGAAAAACTGTTTTTT. This translates into CASSSGQGDSNEKLFF. This chain links TRBV7-9 with TRBJ1-4; 11 nucleotides match TRBD1. This CDR3 is 16 amino acids long. Germline assignment: CDR1 SEHNR and CDR2 FQNEAQ (reference sequence). Losses at the gene ends were 4 bases for V and 3 bases for J; bases not matched to a gene: 4. Supplemented by reference TRBV7-9 and TRBJ1-4, the full variable domain reads DTGVSQNPRHKITKRGQNVTFRCDPISEHNRLYWYRQTLGQGPEFLTYFQNEAQLEKSRLLSDRFSAERPKGSFSTLEIQRTEQGDSAMYLCASSSGQGDSNEKLFFGSGTQLSVL.

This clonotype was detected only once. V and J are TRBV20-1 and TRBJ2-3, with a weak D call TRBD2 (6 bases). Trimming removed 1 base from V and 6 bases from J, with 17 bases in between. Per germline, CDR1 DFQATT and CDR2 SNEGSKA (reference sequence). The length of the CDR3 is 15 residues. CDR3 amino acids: CSARAARGSGDTQYF. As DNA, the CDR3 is TGCAGTGCTAGAGCTGCCCGAGGGAGCGGGGATACGCAGTATTTT.

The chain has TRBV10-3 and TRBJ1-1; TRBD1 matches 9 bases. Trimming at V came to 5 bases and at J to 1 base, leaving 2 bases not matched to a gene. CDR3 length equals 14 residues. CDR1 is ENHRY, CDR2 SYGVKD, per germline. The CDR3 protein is CAISSQGANTEAFF. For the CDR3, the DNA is TGTGCCATCAGTTCACAGGGGGCGAACACTGAAGCTTTCTTT.

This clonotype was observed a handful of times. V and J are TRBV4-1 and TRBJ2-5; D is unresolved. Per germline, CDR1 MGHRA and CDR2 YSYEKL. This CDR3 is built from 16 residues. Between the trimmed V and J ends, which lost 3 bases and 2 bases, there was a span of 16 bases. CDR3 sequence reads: CASSHFRLSEQETQYF. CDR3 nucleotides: TGCGCCAGCAGCCATTTCCGTCTATCCGAACAAGAGACCCAGTACTTC.

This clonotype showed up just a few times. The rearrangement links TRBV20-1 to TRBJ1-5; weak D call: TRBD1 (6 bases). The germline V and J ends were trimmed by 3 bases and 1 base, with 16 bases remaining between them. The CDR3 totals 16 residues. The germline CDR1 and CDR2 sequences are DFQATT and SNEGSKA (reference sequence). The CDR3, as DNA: TGCAGTGCTAGCGGGTGGGGGCGGGGGAGCAATCAGCCCCAGCATTTT. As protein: CSASGWGRGSNQPQHF.

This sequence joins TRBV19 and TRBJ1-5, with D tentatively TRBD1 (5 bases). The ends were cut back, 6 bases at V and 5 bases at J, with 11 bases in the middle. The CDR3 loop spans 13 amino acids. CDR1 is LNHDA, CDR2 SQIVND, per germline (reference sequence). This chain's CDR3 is CASSQTTDQPQHF. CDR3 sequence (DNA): TGTGCCAGTAGCCAAACGACAGATCAGCCCCAGCATTTT.

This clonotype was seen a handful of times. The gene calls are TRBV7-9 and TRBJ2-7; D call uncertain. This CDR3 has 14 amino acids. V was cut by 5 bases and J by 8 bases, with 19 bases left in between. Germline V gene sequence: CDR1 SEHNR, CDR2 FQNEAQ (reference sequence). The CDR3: CASSQATFPPQQYF. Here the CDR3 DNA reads TGTGCCAGCAGCCAGGCCACTTTTCCCCCCCAGCAGTACTTC.

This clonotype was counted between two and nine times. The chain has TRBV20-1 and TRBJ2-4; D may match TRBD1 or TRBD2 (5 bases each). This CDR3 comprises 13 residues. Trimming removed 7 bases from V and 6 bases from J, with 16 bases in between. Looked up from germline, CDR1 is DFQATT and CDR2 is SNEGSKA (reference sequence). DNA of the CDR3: TGCAGTGGGGTCTACGGGGCTCGAAACATTCAGTACTTC. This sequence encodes CSGVYGARNIQYF.